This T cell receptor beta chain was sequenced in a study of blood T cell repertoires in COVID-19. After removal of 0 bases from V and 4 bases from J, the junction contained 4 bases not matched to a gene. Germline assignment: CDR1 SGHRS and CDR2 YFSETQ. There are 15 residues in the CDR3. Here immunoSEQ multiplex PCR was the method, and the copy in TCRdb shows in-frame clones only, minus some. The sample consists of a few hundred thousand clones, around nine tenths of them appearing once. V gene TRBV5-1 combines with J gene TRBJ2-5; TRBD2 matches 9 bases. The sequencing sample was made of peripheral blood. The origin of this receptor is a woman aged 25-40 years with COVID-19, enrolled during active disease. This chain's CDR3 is CASSLVIAGVETQYF. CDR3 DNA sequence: TGCGCCAGCAGCTTGGTAATAGCGGGAGTAGAGACCCAGTACTTC.